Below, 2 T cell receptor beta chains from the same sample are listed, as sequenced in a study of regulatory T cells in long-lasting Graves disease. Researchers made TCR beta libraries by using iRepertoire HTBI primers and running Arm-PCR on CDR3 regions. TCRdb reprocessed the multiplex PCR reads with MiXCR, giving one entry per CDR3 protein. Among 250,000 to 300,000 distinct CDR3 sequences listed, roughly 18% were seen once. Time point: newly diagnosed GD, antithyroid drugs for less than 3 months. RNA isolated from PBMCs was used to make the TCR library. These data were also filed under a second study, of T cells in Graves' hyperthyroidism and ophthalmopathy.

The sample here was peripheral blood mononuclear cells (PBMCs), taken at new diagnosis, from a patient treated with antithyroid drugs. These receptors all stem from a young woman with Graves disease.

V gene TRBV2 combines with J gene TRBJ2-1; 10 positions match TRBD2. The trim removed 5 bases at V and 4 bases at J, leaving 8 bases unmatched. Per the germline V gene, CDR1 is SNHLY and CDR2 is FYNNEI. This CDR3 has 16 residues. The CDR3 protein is CASSPLRAGGYNEQFF. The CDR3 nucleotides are TGTGCCAGCAGTCCTCTACGAGCGGGGGGGTACAATGAGCAGTTCTTC.

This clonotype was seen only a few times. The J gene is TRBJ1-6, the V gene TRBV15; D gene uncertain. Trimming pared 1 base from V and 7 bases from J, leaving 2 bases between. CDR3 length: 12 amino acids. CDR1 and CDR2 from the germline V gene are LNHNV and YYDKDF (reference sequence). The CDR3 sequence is CATSRVNSPLHF. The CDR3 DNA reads TGTGCCACCAGCAGAGTAAATTCACCCCTCCACTTT.